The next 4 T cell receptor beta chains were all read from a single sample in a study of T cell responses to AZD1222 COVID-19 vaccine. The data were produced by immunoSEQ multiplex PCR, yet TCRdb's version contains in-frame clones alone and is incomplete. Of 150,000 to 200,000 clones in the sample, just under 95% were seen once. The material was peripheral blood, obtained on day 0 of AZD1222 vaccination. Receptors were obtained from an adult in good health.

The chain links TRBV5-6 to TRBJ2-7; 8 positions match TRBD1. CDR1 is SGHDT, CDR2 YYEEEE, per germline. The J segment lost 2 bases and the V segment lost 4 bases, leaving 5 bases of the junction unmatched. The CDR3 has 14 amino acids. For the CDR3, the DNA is TGTGCCAGCAGCGTAGGACAGGGAACCTACGAGCAGTACTTC. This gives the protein CASSVGQGTYEQYF.

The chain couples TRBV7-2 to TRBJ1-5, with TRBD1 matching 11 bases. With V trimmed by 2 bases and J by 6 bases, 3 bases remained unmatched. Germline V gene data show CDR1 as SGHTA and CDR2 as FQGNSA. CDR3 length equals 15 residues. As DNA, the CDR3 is TGTGCCAGCAGCTTACAGGACAGGGGGCCTCAGCCCCAGCATTTT. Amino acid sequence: CASSLQDRGPQPQHF.

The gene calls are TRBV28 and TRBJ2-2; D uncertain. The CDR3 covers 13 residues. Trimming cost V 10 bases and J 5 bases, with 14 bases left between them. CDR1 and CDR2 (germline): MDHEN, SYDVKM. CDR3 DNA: TGTGCCACCGAACAGCTGGATACCGGGGAGCTGTTTTTT. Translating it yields CATEQLDTGELFF.

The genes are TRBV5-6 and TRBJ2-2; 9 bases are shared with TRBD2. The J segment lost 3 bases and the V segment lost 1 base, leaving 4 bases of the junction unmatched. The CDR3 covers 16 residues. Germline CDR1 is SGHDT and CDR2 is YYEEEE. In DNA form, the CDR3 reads TGTGCCAGCAGCTTGCCACTAGCGGGTGACACCGGGGAGCTGTTTTTT. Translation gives CASSLPLAGDTGELFF.